The 12 T cell receptor beta chains below all came from one sample that was sequenced in a study of T-cell memory formation after mild COVID-19. TCRdb reprocessed the 5' RACE reads with MiXCR, giving one entry per CDR3 protein. This table has under 350,000 distinct CDR3 sequences, 15% to 20% appearing once. Sample: PBMCs or a T cell subset sorted from them (not recorded which). Every receptor here comes from a man aged 18 to 35 who had mild COVID-19 (a few samples of this study predate the infection). Cell type and time point are not known.

The genes are TRBV5-4 and TRBJ1-4, with D unresolved. V was shortened by 0 bases and J by 8 bases, with 8 bases between the two germline ends. Germline V gene lookup returns CDR1 SGHNT and CDR2 YYREEE (reference sequence). CDR3 length: 13 residues. The CDR3 DNA sequence: TGTGCCAGCAGCTTGGGAAGTCGGGAAAAACTGTTTTTT. As protein: CASSLGSREKLFF.

In its sample, this clonotype was seen many times. CDR3 in DNA: TGCGCCAGCAGCTTCAGGGGGCTCGATGAGCAGTTCTTC. Protein: CASSFRGLDEQFF. The chain recombines TRBV5-1 with TRBJ2-1, with TRBD1 identical over 8 bases. CDR1 and CDR2 (germline): SGHRS, YFSETQ. This CDR3 comprises 13 residues. J gave up 8 bases and V 2 bases, and 3 bases lay outside the gene matches.

The V and J genes are TRBV6-2 or TRBV6-3 and TRBJ1-1; possibly TRBD1 for D (5 bases). Trimming left V 7 bases short and J 3 bases short, with 9 bases between. From germline, CDR1 is MNHEY and CDR2 SVGEGT. This CDR3 has 12 amino acids. The CDR3 nucleotides are TGTGCCAGCATGGGGGGATACACTGAAGCTTTCTTT. Residues: CASMGGYTEAFF.

This rearrangement joins TRBV24-1 to TRBJ2-7, with D tentatively TRBD2 (5 bases). V lost 3 bases and J 5 bases, leaving 10 bases between the germline ends. From germline, CDR1 is KGHDR and CDR2 SFDVKD. The CDR3 runs 13 residues. Here the CDR3 DNA reads TGTGCCACCAGTGATCACGGGGTCCACGAGCAGTACGTC. This gives the protein CATSDHGVHEQYV.

This clonotype showed up just a few times. The V and J genes are TRBV20-1 and TRBJ1-2; D perhaps matches TRBD1 (5 bases). Germline CDR1 DFQATT, CDR2 SNEGSKA (reference sequence). Trimming took off 3 bases at V and 0 bases at J, with 11 bases between the two ends. The CDR3 totals 14 residues. The CDR3 nucleotides are TGCAGTGCTAGCACCCCACAGGCTAACTATGGCTACACCTTC. The encoded protein is CSASTPQANYGYTF.

This clonotype was detected only a few times. The V gene is TRBV5-1, the J gene TRBJ2-3; 11 bases agree with TRBD1. Trimming cost V 3 bases and J 5 bases; bases outside gene matches: 11. This CDR3 contains 17 residues. In germline, CDR1 is SGHRS, CDR2 YFSETQ. CDR3 protein: CASSSRGQGARGDTQYF. The CDR3 nucleotides are TGCGCCAGCAGCTCACGAGGACAGGGGGCGCGGGGAGATACGCAGTATTTT. The variable domain in full, completed from reference TRBV5-1 and TRBJ2-3, reads KAGVTQTPRYLIKTRGQQVTLSCSPISGHRSVSWYQQTPGQGLQFLFEYFSETQRNKGNFPGRFSGRQFSNSRSEMNVSTLELGDSALYLCASSSRGQGARGDTQYFGPGTRLTVL.

This clonotype was counted at least ten times. The V gene is TRBV20-1, the J gene TRBJ2-2; 10 bases are shared with TRBD1. This CDR3 comprises 17 residues. Germline lookup yields CDR1 DFQATT and CDR2 SNEGSKA (reference sequence). J lost 5 bases, V lost 0 bases, and 9 bases had no gene match. The CDR3 DNA is TGCAGTGCTAGAGATCGGGTCGGGACAGGGGTGACCGGGGAGCTGTTTTTT. Translation gives CSARDRVGTGVTGELFF.

The chain has TRBV9 and TRBJ2-1; 9 bases are shared with TRBD1. The CDR3 covers 16 residues. Looked up from germline, CDR1 is SGDLS and CDR2 is YYNGEE. Germline trimming cut 5 bases from V and 4 bases from J; bases unmatched to any gene: 10. CDR3 DNA: TGTGCCAGCAGTCCGGGACAGGGTATAAGTTACAATGAGCAGTTCTTC. As protein: CASSPGQGISYNEQFF.

The gene calls are TRBV9 and TRBJ1-2, with D possibly being TRBD1 (5 bases). CDR3 length: 15 amino acids. Germline V gives CDR1 SGDLS, CDR2 YYNGEE. The V end was cut by 0 bases, the J end by 4 bases, with 13 bases between. This CDR3 is CASSVAGGSAYGYTF. DNA of the CDR3: TGTGCCAGCAGCGTAGCGGGGGGGTCGGCCTATGGCTACACCTTC.

This chain joins TRBV11-1 and TRBJ2-5; 10 nucleotides align to TRBD1. From germline, CDR1 is SGHAT and CDR2 FQDESV (reference sequence). CDR3 length equals 17 residues. V trimming: 7 bases; J trimming: 5 bases; junction bases outside the gene matches: 16. CDR3: CASNVGPGTGVRETQYF. The CDR3 region has the DNA TGTGCCAGCAACGTAGGGCCCGGGACAGGGGTGAGGGAGACCCAGTACTTC.

CDR3 sequence reads: CATRDRAQGETQYF. The CDR3 DNA follows: TGTGCCACCCGGGACCGGGCCCAAGGAGAGACCCAGTACTTC. V usage is TRBV6-1 and J usage is TRBJ2-5, with D perhaps being TRBD1 or TRBD2 (5 bases each). Per the germline V gene, CDR1 is MNHNS and CDR2 is SASEGT. V was shortened by 10 bases and J by 4 bases, with 19 bases between the two germline ends. This CDR3 has 14 amino acids.

The chain links TRBV7-2 to TRBJ2-1; TRBD2 agrees at 11 bases. The CDR3 has 14 amino acids. J gave up 8 bases and V 5 bases, and 5 bases lay outside the gene matches. CDR1 and CDR2 (germline): SGHTA, FQGNSA. CDR3: CASSPFSGGDEQFF. CDR3 DNA sequence: TGTGCCAGCAGCCCCTTTAGCGGGGGGGATGAGCAGTTCTTC.